Only a few counts were recorded for the clone carrying this T cell receptor (beta chain). Antigen: not known. Isolation of CD4+ T cells took place after about ten days of culture. The protocol was immunoSEQ multiplex PCR, while the TCRdb copy is restricted to in-frame clones and leaves out a portion. The sample records about 45,000 clones, around 76% being singletons. The data stem from a study of vaccination effects on CD4 cells after COVID-19. The receptor's source is a human donor who had a prior SARS-CoV-2 infection. The material sequenced was CD4+ T cells from PBMCs cultured without peptide, taken before COVID-19 vaccination.

The CDR3 spells CASSSTISYEQYF. CDR3 coding DNA: TGTGCCAGCAGCTCTACGATCTCCTACGAGCAGTACTTC. This rearrangement joins TRBV7-8 to TRBJ2-7; D unclear. The CDR3 is 13 amino acids. From germline, CDR1 is SGHVS and CDR2 FQNEAQ. V dropped 4 bases and J dropped 0 bases, with 7 bases sitting between them.